The rows below give T cell receptor beta chains drawn from one sample of a study of T cell repertoires in cytomegalovirus infection. Their specific antigens are unknown. One entry per CDR3 protein, called by TCRdb with MiXCR from the reads. The sample lists a few hundred thousand distinct CDR3 sequences; 35% to 50% were seen once. The source material was cultured PBMCs, sampled from culture after CMV antigen stimulation. The receptor source for this set is a human donor in good health (CMV status not recorded). Some clones in this sample may be carry-over from other donors' samples. CDR3s include the opening cysteine and the closing phenylalanine or tryptophan. D genes are given only for firm matches. Clone size is given for some rows only: seen once, a few or many times, or a class if the clone is expanded.

TRBV7-2,TRBJ2-5,.,13,.,CASSLGDQQTQYF,TGTGCCAGCAGCTTAGGGGATCAGCAGACCCAGTACTTC
TRBV7-2,TRBJ1-2,.,13,.,CASSTRNNYGYTF,TGTGCCAGCAGCACCCGAAATAACTATGGCTACACCTTC
TRBV2,TRBJ1-6,.,14,.,CASVPGGANSPLHF,TGTGCCAGCGTGCCGGGGGGCGCAAATTCACCCCTCCACTTT
TRBV7-2,TRBJ1-2,TRBD1,14,.,CASSDRGVDYGYTF,TGTGCCAGCAGCGACAGGGGGGTGGACTATGGCTACACCTTC
TRBV7-2,TRBJ1-2,.,16,many,CASSLARGGPLSGYTF,TGTGCCAGCAGCTTAGCCCGGGGAGGTCCTTTGTCTGGCTACACCTTC
TRBV3-1,TRBJ2-1,.,14,.,CASTGPSRYNEQFF,TGTGCCAGCACCGGCCCAAGTCGGTACAATGAGCAGTTCTTC
TRBV6-1,TRBJ2-2,.,13,.,CASWFPNTGELFF,TGTGCCAGCTGGTTTCCTAACACCGGGGAGCTGTTTTTT
TRBV11-2,TRBJ2-5,.,12,few,CASSFRSETQYF,TGTGCCAGCAGCTTCAGGTCAGAGACCCAGTACTTC
TRBV7-2,TRBJ2-3,.,14,.,CASSSGTWTDTQYF,TGTGCCAGCAGCTCTGGAACCTGGACAGATACGCAGTATTTT
TRBV19,TRBJ2-1,.,16,few,CASSPSYGSSYNEQFF,TGTGCCAGTAGTCCCTCTTACGGGAGCTCCTACAATGAGCAGTTCTTC
TRBV5-6,TRBJ1-6,.,17,few,CASSLGGRISYRSPLHF,TGTGCCAGCAGCTTGGGCGGTCGAATTTCATATCGTTCACCCCTCCACTTT
TRBV19,TRBJ1-2,TRBD1,14,few,CASTPGQGAEGYTF,TGTGCCAGTACCCCGGGACAGGGGGCCGAGGGCTACACCTTC
TRBV7-2,TRBJ2-7,.,14,.,CASSRDLGSYEQYF,TGTGCCAGCAGCCGGGACCTAGGCTCCTACGAGCAGTACTTC
TRBV5-1,TRBJ2-1,TRBD1,15,.,CASTDITGGYNEQFF,TGCGCCAGCACCGATATTACAGGGGGCTACAATGAGCAGTTCTTC
TRBV11-2,TRBJ2-7,TRBD1,14,.,CASSSLQGAREQYF,TGTGCCAGCAGCTCCTTACAGGGGGCACGCGAGCAGTACTTC
TRBV2,TRBJ2-2,TRBD1,14,.,CASSEQGAIGELFF,TGTGCCAGCAGCGAACAGGGGGCAATCGGGGAGCTGTTTTTT
TRBV7-2,TRBJ1-6,.,15,many,CASSLIRGWDSPLHF,TGTGCCAGCAGCCTCATCAGGGGTTGGGATTCACCCCTCCACTTT
TRBV7-9,TRBJ2-7,.,14,.,CASSLAVSSYEQYF,TGTGCCAGCAGCTTAGCTGTCAGCTCCTACGAGCAGTACTTC
TRBV7-2,TRBJ1-5,.,16,many,CASSLVPAGPYRPQHF,TGTGCCAGCAGCTTAGTACCAGCGGGGCCCTATCGGCCCCAGCATTTT
TRBV7-2,TRBJ2-1,.,13,.,CASSLFRNEVQFF,TGTGCCAGCAGCTTATTCAGGAATGAGGTGCAGTTCTTC
TRBV7-8,TRBJ1-4,.,18,many,CASSLMGLFEATNEKLFF,TGTGCCAGCAGCTTGATGGGGTTATTCGAGGCAACTAATGAAAAACTGTTTTTT
TRBV7-7,TRBJ2-2,.,13,few,CASKRLAGGELFF,TGTGCCAGCAAGAGGCTAGCCGGCGGGGAGCTGTTTTTT
TRBV7-2,TRBJ2-5,.,13,many,CASSLTGGETQYF,TGTGCCAGCAGCTTAACCGGGGGCGAGACCCAGTACTTC
TRBV6-1,TRBJ1-1,.,13,.,CASSHPPGTEAFF,TGTGCCAGCAGCCACCCACCGGGGACTGAAGCTTTCTTT
TRBV6-6,TRBJ1-3,.,16,.,CASMESQTLSGNTIYF,TGTGCCAGCATGGAGAGTCAAACGCTCTCTGGAAACACCATATATTTT
TRBV28,TRBJ1-2,.,14,.,CASRYIKANYGYTF,TGTGCCAGCAGGTATATCAAGGCTAACTATGGCTACACCTTC
TRBV4-3,TRBJ1-1,.,13,.,CASSQAHGDEAFF,TGCGCCAGCAGCCAAGCCCATGGGGACGAAGCTTTCTTT